The 3 T cell receptor beta chains below come from one sample, sequenced in a study of beta chain features in type 1 diabetes. Sequenced material consisted of expressed TCRB transcripts (all of the isolated RNA was reverse transcribed). Profiled with immunoSEQ multiplex PCR; TCRdb holds only in-frame clones, not every one. The top ten hold about 0.66% of the sample, which has more than 150,000 clones, 13% seen once. The sequencing input was central memory CD4+ T cells from blood. These receptors all stem from a woman aged 18-29 years in good health.

As concerns this clone: In this CDR3 the conserved last residue, phenylalanine or tryptophan, is missing, so a read error is likely. The DNA is omitted, as the CDR3 cannot be located on it reliably, and the CDR3 follows TCRdb's listing. V usage is TRBV6-1 and J usage is TRBJ1-1; TRBD1 is the table's D call, not checked against the DNA. Termini included, the CDR3 measures 10 amino acids. Looked up from germline, CDR1 is MNHNS and CDR2 is SASEGT. The CDR3 sequence is CASSECPRAR.

This clone occurred a few times. The genes are TRBV29-1 and TRBJ1-5; D might be TRBD1 (5 bases). CDR1 SQVTM and CDR2 ANQGSEA come from the germline V gene. This CDR3 has 13 amino acids. Trimming pared 7 bases from V and 4 bases from J, leaving 14 bases between. CDR3 bases: TGCAGCGCCCGATGGGGACTTAATCAGCCCCAGCATTTT. Protein: CSARWGLNQPQHF.

The chain recombines TRBV4-2 with TRBJ2-5; 8 nucleotides match TRBD2. V lost 0 bases to trimming and J lost 4 bases; unmatched junction nucleotides: 4. The V gene's germline CDR1 is LGHNA and CDR2 YNFKEQ. The length of the CDR3 is 15 residues. CDR3 bases: TGTGCCAGCAGCCAAGACCGGCTAGCGGGAGAGACCCAGTACTTC. It translates to CASSQDRLAGETQYF.